This TCR beta chain was sequenced during a study of beta chain features in type 1 diabetes. Sequencing targeted expressed TCRB transcripts, as all isolated RNA had been reverse transcribed. This table comes from immunoSEQ multiplex PCR, and its TCRdb copy is limited to in-frame clones, with some not included. The table lists 620,000 or so clones, about 16% of them singletons, with about 0.097% in the top ten. CDR3 length equals 15 residues. The V and J ends lost 6 bases and 3 bases, in that order; junction bases with no gene match: 9. From germline, CDR1 is SNHLY and CDR2 FYNNEI. Comment on this clone: The antigen remains unidentified.

General study points: TCRB CDR3 length was moderately but significantly reduced in all four CD4+ subsets of Type 1 diabetes patients. Researchers reported that naive, central memory and Treg TCRB repertoires appeared more similar in patients than in healthy donors.

J is TRBJ2-3 and V is TRBV2, with 7 bases fitting TRBD1. This sequence was found in a young man in good health. The source material was naive CD4+ T cells from blood. CDR3 nucleotide sequence: TGTGCCAGCAGCTTTGGGACAGCTATGACAGATACGCAGTATTTT. Translating it yields CASSFGTAMTDTQYF.